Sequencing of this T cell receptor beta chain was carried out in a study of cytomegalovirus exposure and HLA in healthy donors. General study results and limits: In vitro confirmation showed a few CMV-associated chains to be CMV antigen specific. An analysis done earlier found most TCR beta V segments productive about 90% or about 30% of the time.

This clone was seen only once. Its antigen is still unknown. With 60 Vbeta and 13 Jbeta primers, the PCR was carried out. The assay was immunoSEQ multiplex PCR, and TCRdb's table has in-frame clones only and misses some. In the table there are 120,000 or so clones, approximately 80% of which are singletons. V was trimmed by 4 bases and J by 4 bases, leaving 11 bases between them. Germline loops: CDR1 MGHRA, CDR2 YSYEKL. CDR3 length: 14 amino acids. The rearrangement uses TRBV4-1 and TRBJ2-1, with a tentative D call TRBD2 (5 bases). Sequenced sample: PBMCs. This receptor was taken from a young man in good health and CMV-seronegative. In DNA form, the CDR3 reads TGCGCCAGCAGCCGACTAACCGTTTACAATGAGCAGTTCTTC. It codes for CASSRLTVYNEQFF.